Below are 29 T cell receptor beta chains sequenced from a single sample in a study of cytomegalovirus exposure and HLA in healthy donors. A multiplex PCR was run with 60 Vbeta primers and 13 Jbeta primers. This table comes from immunoSEQ multiplex PCR, and its TCRdb copy is limited to in-frame clones, with some not included. The table has around 130,000 clones, around four fifths seen once. The material sequenced was PBMCs. All receptors come from a man aged 30-40 years in good health and CMV-seronegative.

This clone came up a few times. This rearrangement joins TRBV9 to TRBJ2-5; no clear D gene. The length of the CDR3 is 13 residues. Germline V gene lookup returns CDR1 SGDLS and CDR2 YYNGEE. Trimming left V 0 bases short and J 1 base short, with 4 bases between. For the CDR3, the DNA is TGTGCCAGCAGCGTAGGTCTCCAAGAGACCCAGTACTTC. This codes for CASSVGLQETQYF.

The V call is TRBV29-1, the J call TRBJ2-7, with 9 bases identical to TRBD1. V dropped 4 bases and J dropped 0; count of bases not matched to a gene: 4. Germline V gene data show CDR1 as SQVTM and CDR2 as ANQGSEA. The CDR3 runs 14 residues. In DNA, the CDR3 is TGCAGCGTTGCAACAGGGGGCAGCTCCTACGAGCAGTACTTC. Translation: CSVATGGSSYEQYF.

In nucleotides, the CDR3 is TGCGCCAGCAGCTCGGGAGGACGGTTGAACACTGAAGCTTTCTTT. Amino acid sequence: CASSSGGRLNTEAFF. This sequence joins TRBV5-1 and TRBJ1-1; no clear D gene. The CDR3 has 15 residues. Per the germline V gene, CDR1 is SGHRS and CDR2 is YFSETQ. Trimming removed 3 bases at V and 0 bases at J, with 12 bases between. Full variable domain (outside the CDR3, taken from reference TRBV5-1 and TRBJ1-1): KAGVTQTPRYLIKTRGQQVTLSCSPISGHRSVSWYQQTPGQGLQFLFEYFSETQRNKGNFPGRFSGRQFSNSRSEMNVSTLELGDSALYLCASSSGGRLNTEAFFGQGTRLTVV.

This CDR3 reads CASRGGRLDPTAPLHF. Written as DNA, the CDR3 is TGTGCCAGCAGGGGGGGGCGGCTGGACCCTACGGCACCCCTCCACTTT. The chain combines TRBV7-8 with TRBJ1-6; weak D call: TRBD1 (6 bases). The length of the CDR3 is 16 residues. V lost 6 bases and J 11 bases, leaving 23 bases between the germline ends. Germline V gene sequence: CDR1 SGHVS, CDR2 FQNEAQ.

The J gene is TRBJ1-1, the V gene TRBV28, with D maybe TRBD1 (5 bases). V gave up 6 bases and J gave up 7 bases, with 15 bases separating them. The CDR3 runs 13 residues. The germline gives CDR1 MDHEN, CDR2 SYDVKM. The CDR3 is CASSRGVGGEAFF. CDR3 DNA sequence: TGTGCCAGCAGCCGTGGGGTGGGGGGTGAAGCTTTCTTT.

The chain couples TRBV25-1 to TRBJ1-2; no clear D. The CDR3 runs 12 residues. Looked up from germline, CDR1 is MGHDK and CDR2 is SYGVNS. With 3 bases removed from V and 8 bases from J, the gap between germline ends came to 10 bases. CDR3 residues: CASSDWEGGYTF. CDR3 in DNA: TGTGCCAGCAGTGACTGGGAGGGCGGCTACACCTTC.

V gene TRBV2 combines with J gene TRBJ2-7; D possibly corresponds to TRBD2 (5 bases). The CDR3 runs 13 residues. CDR1 is SNHLY, CDR2 FYNNEI, per germline. V lost 7 bases, J lost 9 bases, and 19 bases lay in between. CDR3 in amino acids: CASMRPPAVRQYF. The CDR3 nucleotides are TGTGCCAGCATGAGGCCTCCAGCGGTTCGGCAGTACTTC.

The V call is TRBV13, the J call TRBJ2-5, with TRBD2 matching over 13 bases. The V gene's germline CDR1 is PRHDT and CDR2 FYEKMQ (reference sequence). The CDR3 has 16 amino acids. V gave up 4 bases and J gave up 5 bases; unmatched junction bases: 7. This CDR3 is CASSSRLAGGFETQYF. The CDR3 DNA follows: TGTGCCAGCAGCTCAAGACTAGCGGGGGGCTTTGAGACCCAGTACTTC.

The genes are TRBV4-2 and TRBJ2-5; 8 nucleotides match TRBD2. CDR1 is LGHNA, CDR2 YNFKEQ, per germline. Germline trimming cut 1 base from V and 5 bases from J; bases unmatched to any gene: 3. The CDR3 sequence is 14 residues long. The DNA for the CDR3 is TGTGCCAGCAGCCAAGCCGGGAGGGCTGAGACCCAGTACTTC. The encoded protein is CASSQAGRAETQYF.

This chain links TRBV7-6 with TRBJ2-2, with 15 bases identical to TRBD2. The CDR3 loop spans 19 amino acids. V shed 2 bases, J shed 1 base, and the junction held 5 bases outside the gene matches. Germline CDR1 SGHVS, CDR2 FNYEAQ. Here the CDR3 DNA reads TGTGCCAGCAGCTTAATCGGACTAGCGGGAGGGGGGAACACCGGGGAGCTGTTTTTT. Encoded protein: CASSLIGLAGGGNTGELFF.

This chain joins TRBV4-1 and TRBJ2-1; 7 bases map to TRBD1. Germline V gene sequence: CDR1 MGHRA, CDR2 YSYEKL. This CDR3 is built from 14 residues. The ends lost 4 bases at V and 7 bases at J; junction bases unmatched: 7. CDR3 in DNA: TGCGCCAGCAGCCGGCAGGGGGACCTGAATGAGCAGTTCTTC. Its protein is CASSRQGDLNEQFF.

There are a few counts of this clone. The V gene is TRBV9, the J gene TRBJ2-2, with TRBD2 identical over 10 bases. Per germline, CDR1 SGDLS and CDR2 YYNGEE. J lost 3 bases, V lost 4 bases, and 6 bases had no gene match. There are 16 residues in the CDR3. CDR3 amino acids: CASSPGTSDYTGELFF. In DNA, the CDR3 is TGTGCCAGCAGCCCCGGGACTAGCGACTACACCGGGGAGCTGTTTTTT.

The V call is TRBV7-8, the J call TRBJ1-5, with D unclear. V lost 1 base to trimming and J lost 1 base, with 11 bases between them. Germline assignment: CDR1 SGHVS and CDR2 FQNEAQ. The CDR3 is made up of 16 amino acids. The CDR3, as DNA: TGTGCCAGCAGCTTAGAAGTAGCCACCAGCAATCAGCCCCAGCATTTT. Amino acids: CASSLEVATSNQPQHF.

This chain uses TRBV28 with TRBJ2-7; 8 nucleotides align to TRBD1. There are 17 residues in the CDR3. J was trimmed by 3 bases and V by 1 base; bases with no gene match: 11. Germline V gene sequence: CDR1 MDHEN, CDR2 SYDVKM. CDR3 DNA sequence: TGTGCCAGCAGTTTATCCGGGTCCGGGACAGGTAACTACGAGCAGTACTTC. Protein sequence: CASSLSGSGTGNYEQYF.

This clone was found a few times. V gene TRBV7-2 combines with J gene TRBJ2-1; 10 nucleotides agree with TRBD2. This CDR3 is 15 amino acids long. V gave up 0 bases and J gave up 6 bases; unmatched junction bases: 2. Germline V lookup: CDR1 SGHTA, CDR2 FQGNSA. The CDR3 DNA reads TGTGCCAGCAGCTTAGCAGCGGGGGGGGGCAATGAGCAGTTCTTC. Translated: CASSLAAGGGNEQFF.

The chain joins TRBV10-3 to TRBJ1-1; 8 bases line up with TRBD1. The junction had 6 bases not matched to a gene; V was cut back by 6 bases and J by 3 bases. CDR1 and CDR2 (germline): ENHRY, SYGVKD. The CDR3 runs to 14 residues. This CDR3 is CAIRDRVEDTEAFF. The CDR3 DNA reads TGTGCCATCAGGGACAGGGTAGAGGACACTGAAGCTTTCTTT.

The chain combines TRBV19 with TRBJ1-1; D perhaps matches TRBD1 (6 bases). This CDR3 is built from 13 residues. V was cut by 2 bases and J by 6 bases, with 10 bases left in between. CDR1 is LNHDA and CDR2 is SQIVND in the germline V gene (reference sequence). The DNA for the CDR3 is TGTGCCAGTAGTATACAACAGGGCGCTGAAGCTTTCTTT. Translation: CASSIQQGAEAFF.

The V gene is TRBV11-2, the J gene TRBJ2-5; a possible D gene is TRBD1 (5 bases). V lost 1 base to trimming and J lost 4 bases, with 13 bases between them. The CDR3 runs 15 residues. Per germline, CDR1 SGHAT and CDR2 FQNNGV. The CDR3 region has the DNA TGTGCCAGCAGCTTAGGGGTGCAGGGCAGAGAGACCCAGTACTTC. Its protein product is CASSLGVQGRETQYF.

This clone was observed a single time. This chain links TRBV6-5 with TRBJ2-1; TRBD2 aligns across 10 bases. CDR3 length equals 15 residues. The V gene end was trimmed by 7 bases and the J gene end by 7 bases; junction bases not matched to a gene: 10. Looked up from germline, CDR1 is MNHEY and CDR2 is SVGAGI. The CDR3 here is CASTPGLAFSNEQFF. DNA of the CDR3: TGTGCCAGCACTCCGGGACTAGCGTTTTCAAATGAGCAGTTCTTC.

J is TRBJ1-1 and V is TRBV19; no clear D. The CDR3 contains 12 residues. Per germline, CDR1 LNHDA and CDR2 SQIVND (reference sequence). V was cut by 7 bases and J by 10 bases, with 16 bases left in between. CDR3 sequence: CASKGGRGLAFF. The CDR3 region has the DNA TGTGCCAGTAAGGGCGGCCGGGGTTTAGCTTTCTTT.

The chain recombines TRBV7-9 with TRBJ2-2; D unresolved. Trimming shortened V by 5 bases and J by 7 bases, and 5 bases separated the two germline ends. Germline-derived CDR1 and CDR2 are SEHNR and FQNEAQ (reference sequence). The CDR3 is 11 amino acids. CDR3 sequence: CASSSYGELFF. In nucleotides, the CDR3 is TGTGCCAGCAGCAGCTACGGGGAGCTGTTTTTT.

The chain is built from TRBV5-1 and TRBJ1-1; D is undetermined. The CDR3 covers 14 residues. Per germline, CDR1 SGHRS and CDR2 YFSETQ. Trimming took off 0 bases at V and 4 bases at J, with 10 bases between the two ends. The CDR3 sequence: CASSLALSRTEAFF. The CDR3 nucleotides are TGCGCCAGCAGCTTGGCCTTGAGTCGCACTGAAGCTTTCTTT.

The chain combines TRBV5-4 with TRBJ2-7, with D possibly being TRBD2 (6 bases). Trimming took 6 bases from V and 6 from J, leaving 22 bases between them. CDR1 is SGHNT and CDR2 is YYREEE in the germline V gene (reference sequence). The CDR3 covers 15 residues. CDR3 nucleotide sequence: TGTGCCAGCACCCCCGGCCAGCGGGCCCCCGGCGAGCAGTACTTC. Amino acids: CASTPGQRAPGEQYF.

J is TRBJ1-1 and V is TRBV7-2; TRBD1 matches at 8 bases. The ends lost 0 bases at V and 4 bases at J; junction bases unmatched: 13. The CDR3 has 18 residues. The germline V gene encodes CDR1 SGHTA and CDR2 FQGNSA. The CDR3 DNA is TGTGCCAGCAGCTTAGCGAGGCAGGGGGCTTTTGATAGCACTGAAGCTTTCTTT. Encoded protein: CASSLARQGAFDSTEAFF.

J is TRBJ2-7 and V is TRBV10-1; D remains ambiguous. The CDR3 runs to 13 residues. CDR1 and CDR2 from the germline V gene are WNHNN and SYGVQD (reference sequence). With 4 bases removed from V and 2 bases from J, the gap between germline ends came to 9 bases. The CDR3 is CASSGIPAYEQYF. Written as DNA, the CDR3 is TGCGCCAGCAGTGGTATTCCAGCCTACGAGCAGTACTTC.

The chain uses TRBV4-2 and TRBJ2-7, with 12 bases matching TRBD2. The germline gives CDR1 LGHNA, CDR2 YNFKEQ. With V trimmed by 0 bases and J by 3 bases, 0 bases remained unmatched. This CDR3 is 15 amino acids long. CDR3 loop: CASSQELAGGYEQYF. The CDR3 DNA reads as TGTGCCAGCAGCCAAGAACTAGCGGGAGGCTACGAGCAGTACTTC.

This clone was seen only once. The V and J genes are TRBV5-1 and TRBJ1-1, with D possibly being TRBD1 (6 bases). This CDR3 region has 14 residues. Germline CDR1 reads SGHRS; CDR2 reads YFSETQ. Trimming took 1 base from V and 4 from J, leaving 11 bases between them. The CDR3 DNA is TGCGCCAGCAGCTTGACAGGGAGGGGCACTGAAGCTTTCTTT. It is translated as CASSLTGRGTEAFF.

Comments on this clone: Given the absence of the conserved phenylalanine or tryptophan at the CDR3 end, a read error is likely. The chain has TRBV5-1 and TRBJ1-2; no firm D call. The CDR3 consists of 15 residues. Looked up from germline, CDR1 is SGHRS and CDR2 is YFSETQ. Trimming took off 1 base at V and 3 bases at J, with 13 bases between the two ends. This chain's CDR3 is CASSLRSGFDYGYTL. The DNA of the CDR3 is TGCGCCAGCAGCTTGCGATCGGGTTTCGACTATGGCTACACCCTC.

The chain employs TRBV29-1 and TRBJ2-1; the D gene is possibly TRBD1 (5 bases). This CDR3 contains 16 residues. The germline gives CDR1 SQVTM, CDR2 ANQGSEA. V was cut by 1 base and J by 0 bases, with 13 bases left in between. The CDR3, as DNA: TGCAGCGTTGAAGGGGGCGTCAACAGCTCCTACAATGAGCAGTTCTTC. It translates to CSVEGGVNSSYNEQFF.